This TCR beta chain was profiled in a study of low-dose radiotherapy and immunotherapy resistance in tumors. Study at large: Cohort 1 got 0.5 Gy per fraction every 2 weeks, 6.5 Gy in total.

The length of the CDR3 is 13 residues. Trimming shortened V by 5 bases and J by 0 bases, and 5 bases separated the two germline ends. Germline CDR1 and CDR2: MNHEY and SVGEGT. For amplifying TCRs, the PCR ran for about 22 cycles with Phusion, which was used together with a constant-region primer and the adapter on the V primers. Using its own MiXCR run on the reads, TCRdb lists one record per CDR3 protein. The sample includes roughly 46,000 distinct CDR3 sequences, 12% of them seen just once. Noted time point: before trial treatment. This clonotype was counted many times. This TCR was sampled from a female donor with ovarian cancer. The material sequenced was PBMCs, taken before treatment. The V gene is TRBV6-2 or TRBV6-3, the J gene TRBJ1-5; D gene uncertain. CDR3 coding DNA: TGTGCCAGCAGTCTCAATAGCAATCAGCCCCAGCATTTT. It specifies CASSLNSNQPQHF.